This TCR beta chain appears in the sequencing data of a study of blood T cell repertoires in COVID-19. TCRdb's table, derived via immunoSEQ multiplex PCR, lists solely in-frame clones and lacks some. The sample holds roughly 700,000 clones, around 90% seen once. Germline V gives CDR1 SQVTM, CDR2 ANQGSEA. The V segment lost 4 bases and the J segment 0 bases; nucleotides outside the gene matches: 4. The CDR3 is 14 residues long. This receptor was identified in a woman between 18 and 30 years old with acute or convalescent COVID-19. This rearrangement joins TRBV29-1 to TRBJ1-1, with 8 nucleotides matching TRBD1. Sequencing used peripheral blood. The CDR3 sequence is CSVGRQGMNTEAFF. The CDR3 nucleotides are TGCAGCGTTGGGAGACAGGGGATGAACACTGAAGCTTTCTTT.